These 17 T cell receptor beta chains originate from one sample sequenced in a study of shared clonotypes between healthy human individuals. Clones were read by immunoSEQ multiplex PCR, and TCRdb kept only the in-frame ones, dropping some. The data hold over a million clones, with approximately 72% observed a single time. Sample: memory CD4+ T cells sorted from blood. Noted subset: CD45RA-negative fraction. These receptors came from a man aged 18 to 30 in good health.

V usage is TRBV4-1 and J usage is TRBJ2-1; 11 nucleotides align to TRBD2. This CDR3 region has 19 residues. J lost 0 bases, V lost 4 bases, and 11 bases had no gene match. Germline lookup yields CDR1 MGHRA and CDR2 YSYEKL. Here the CDR3 reads CASSLGGLAALSSYNEQFF. For the CDR3, the DNA is TGCGCCAGCAGCCTCGGGGGACTAGCGGCATTATCCTCCTACAATGAGCAGTTCTTC.

This chain links TRBV15 with TRBJ2-1, with TRBD1 matching 7 bases. Germline V gene data show CDR1 as LNHNV and CDR2 as YYDKDF (reference sequence). V shed 2 bases, J shed 12 bases, and the junction held 4 bases outside the gene matches. This CDR3 is 12 amino acids long. In DNA form, the CDR3 reads TGTGCCACCAGCAGACCGACAGGGCGGCAGTTCTTC. Its protein product is CATSRPTGRQFF.

As concerns this clone: A far larger clone is one nucleotide away, so this likely arose from a read error. The chain is built from TRBV6-5 and TRBJ2-2; TRBD1 matches at 7 bases. Germline CDR1 is MNHEY and CDR2 is SVGAGI. The trim removed 9 bases at V and 1 base at J, leaving 5 bases unmatched. The CDR3 is 14 amino acids. The CDR3 loop is CASGRGWNTGELFF. The DNA for the CDR3 is TGTGCCAGTGGCAGGGGGTGGAACACCGGGGAGCTGTTTTTT.

In this sample, this clone turned up once. Other DNA variants within this sample encode the same CDR3. The chain has TRBV5-1 and TRBJ2-6; D is unclear. Germline V CDR1 and CDR2: SGHRS, YFSETQ. The V gene lost 2 bases and the J gene lost 1 base, with 7 bases spanning the gap. This CDR3 comprises 15 residues. The CDR3 is CASSLSVSGANVLTF. CDR3 nucleotides: TGCGCCAGCAGCTTATCAGTATCTGGGGCCAACGTCCTGACTTTC.

V and J are TRBV5-1 and TRBJ2-5; TRBD1 matches 8 bases. V shed 4 bases, J shed 5 bases, and the junction held 10 bases outside the gene matches. The CDR3 is 15 residues long. Germline loops: CDR1 SGHRS, CDR2 YFSETQ. CDR3: CASSLLGQGDETQYF. CDR3 DNA sequence: TGCGCCAGCAGCCTGCTAGGACAGGGCGATGAGACCCAGTACTTC.

V usage is TRBV4-1 and J usage is TRBJ2-5; a possible D gene is TRBD2 (6 bases). CDR1 is MGHRA and CDR2 is YSYEKL in the germline V gene. There are 14 residues in the CDR3. Deletions cut 4 bases from V and 4 bases from J, with 13 bases between. The CDR3 sequence is CASSPTVGGETQYF. As DNA, the CDR3 is TGCGCCAGCAGCCCGACGGTGGGGGGAGAGACCCAGTACTTC.

The V gene is TRBV30, the J gene TRBJ2-1; 8 bases match TRBD2. Germline CDR1 is GTSNPN and CDR2 is SVGIG (reference sequence). The CDR3 extends over 13 amino acids. V was pared by 2 bases and J by 9 bases, with 6 bases of the junction left unmatched. CDR3 coding DNA: TGTGCCTGGAGTCCGGGGGGGCTCTCTGAGCAGTTCTTC. It encodes CAWSPGGLSEQFF.

The sample holds one count of this clone. V and J are TRBV4-1 and TRBJ1-5; TRBD1 aligns across 9 bases. With V trimmed by 1 base and J by 0 bases, 10 bases remained unmatched. CDR1 is MGHRA, CDR2 YSYEKL, per germline. The CDR3 extends over 19 amino acids. The CDR3 bases are TGCGCCAGCAGCCAAGGTCGGGGACAGGGAGCTTATAGCAATCAGCCCCAGCATTTT. It encodes CASSQGRGQGAYSNQPQHF.

The chain is built from TRBV2 and TRBJ2-1; 9 bases are a match to TRBD2. V shed 8 bases, J shed 9 bases, and the junction held 14 bases outside the gene matches. The CDR3 runs 15 residues. CDR1 and CDR2 from the germline V gene are SNHLY and FYNNEI. The CDR3 coding sequence is TGTGCCAGCTTCGATCCTAGCGGGATAAGAGGTGAGCAGTTCTTC. It is translated as CASFDPSGIRGEQFF.

The gene calls are TRBV9 and TRBJ1-1, with 11 nucleotides matching TRBD1. The V gene's germline CDR1 is SGDLS and CDR2 YYNGEE. The V and J ends lost 0 bases and 5 bases, in that order; junction bases with no gene match: 6. The CDR3 is made up of 16 amino acids. Here the CDR3 reads CASSVADRGLGTEAFF. In DNA, the CDR3 is TGTGCCAGCAGCGTAGCGGACAGGGGGCTTGGAACTGAAGCTTTCTTT. The full variable domain, in which reference TRBV9 and TRBJ1-1 provide the parts outside the CDR3, is DSGVTQTPKHLITATGQRVTLRCSPRSGDLSVYWYQQSLDQGLQFLIQYYNGEERAKGNILERFSAQQFPDLHSELNLSSLELGDSALYFCASSVADRGLGTEAFFGQGTRLTVV.

The rearrangement joins TRBV5-1 to TRBJ2-7; D may be TRBD2 (5 bases). Germline V gives CDR1 SGHRS, CDR2 YFSETQ. This CDR3 has 14 amino acids. V was pared by 4 bases and J by 3 bases, with 14 bases between. The CDR3 DNA reads TGCGCCAGCAGCCCGGAGGCAGGAAACTACGAGCAGTACTTC. This encodes CASSPEAGNYEQYF.

This clone was seen a few times. The chain carries TRBV7-2 and TRBJ1-4, with D perhaps TRBD1 (5 bases). The CDR3 spans 13 residues. With 1 base removed from V and 8 bases from J, the gap between germline ends came to 8 bases. Per the germline V gene, CDR1 is SGHTA and CDR2 is FQGNSA. The CDR3 DNA follows: TGTGCCAGCAGCTTAGGTGCAGGGGAAAAACTGTTTTTT. Amino acid sequence: CASSLGAGEKLFF.

V and J are TRBV2 and TRBJ1-1; D is unresolved. Germline assignment: CDR1 SNHLY and CDR2 FYNNEI. V was trimmed by 6 bases and J by 4 bases, leaving 18 bases between them. The CDR3 is 15 residues long. The CDR3 region is CASRGRVHWGTEAFF. CDR3 nucleotide sequence: TGTGCCAGCAGAGGGAGGGTGCATTGGGGCACTGAAGCTTTCTTT.

This sequence joins TRBV15 and TRBJ1-6; D is uncertain. The CDR3 consists of 15 residues. Germline CDR1 LNHNV, CDR2 YYDKDF (reference sequence). V lost 0 bases, J lost 7 bases, and 10 bases lay in between. The CDR3 here is CATSRDRSDNSPLHF. In nucleotides, the CDR3 is TGTGCCACCAGCAGAGATCGGTCGGACAATTCACCCCTCCACTTT. Filled out from reference TRBV15 and TRBJ1-6, the complete variable domain reads DAMVIQNPRYQVTQFGKPVTLSCSQTLNHNVMYWYQQKSSQAPKLLFHYYDKDFNNEADTPDNFQSRRPNTSFCFLDIRSPGLGDTAMYLCATSRDRSDNSPLHFGNGTRLTVT.

The chain recombines TRBV5-1 with TRBJ1-1; the D gene is possibly TRBD1 (6 bases). The germline V and J ends were trimmed by 3 bases and 8 bases, with 14 bases remaining between them. The germline V gene has CDR1 SGHRS and CDR2 YFSETQ. This CDR3 is built from 13 residues. The CDR3, as DNA: TGCGCCAGCAGCTGGGGCGGGGGGGCCGAAGCTTTCTTT. It encodes CASSWGGGAEAFF.

As for this clone: Other DNA sequences within the sample encode an identical CDR3. V gene TRBV9 combines with J gene TRBJ2-7, with 7 bases lining up with TRBD1. CDR3 length: 14 amino acids. V trimming: 0 bases; J trimming: 2 bases; junction bases outside the gene matches: 2. Germline V gene data show CDR1 as SGDLS and CDR2 as YYNGEE. The CDR3 coding sequence is TGTGCCAGCAGCGTAGACAGGGGCCCCTACGAGCAGTACTTC. Protein product: CASSVDRGPYEQYF.

The chain couples TRBV5-1 to TRBJ1-2; D might be TRBD1 (6 bases). The CDR3 has 15 residues. V was clipped by 4 bases and J by 3 bases, with 16 bases between them. The germline V gene encodes CDR1 SGHRS and CDR2 YFSETQ. The CDR3, as DNA: TGCGCCAGCAGCCTTCAGGGGCCTGACTACTATGGCTACACCTTC. Amino acids: CASSLQGPDYYGYTF.